Listed here are 26 T cell receptor beta chains from one sample, sequenced in a study of cytomegalovirus exposure and HLA in healthy donors. The PCR made use of 60 Vbeta and 13 Jbeta primers. Sequencing was performed with immunoSEQ multiplex PCR; in TCRdb, only in-frame clones are kept and a portion is missing. The repertoire holds about 140,000 clones, about 80% seen once, with 13% to 15% in the top ten. Material: PBMCs. Receptors were obtained from a woman between 40 and 50 years old in good health and CMV-seronegative.

V gene TRBV7-3 combines with J gene TRBJ1-1; 7 positions agree with TRBD1. The germline V gene has CDR1 SGHTA and CDR2 FQGTGA. This CDR3 contains 14 residues. V gave up 5 bases and J gave up 1 base; unmatched junction bases: 4. The CDR3: CASSPGTANTEAFF. In DNA form, the CDR3 reads TGTGCCAGCAGCCCCGGGACAGCGAACACTGAAGCTTTCTTT.

CDR3 residues: CASSPSRYSYNEQFF. In DNA, the CDR3 is TGTGCCAGCAGTCCTTCCCGGTACTCCTACAATGAGCAGTTCTTC. The chain recombines TRBV2 with TRBJ2-1, with D unresolved. The germline gives CDR1 SNHLY, CDR2 FYNNEI. With 5 bases removed from V and 0 bases from J, the gap between germline ends came to 11 bases. This CDR3 spans 15 amino acids.

J is TRBJ1-4 and V is TRBV19; D is uncertain. The CDR3 has 16 amino acids. Germline V gene data show CDR1 as LNHDA and CDR2 as SQIVND (reference sequence). The V and J ends lost 9 bases and 8 bases respectively, with 25 bases between them. This CDR3 reads CASSRAGHQPLEKLFF. In DNA form, the CDR3 reads TGTGCCAGCTCGAGGGCCGGCCATCAGCCCCTAGAAAAACTGTTTTTT.

V and J are TRBV19 and TRBJ2-7, with D perhaps matching TRBD1 (5 bases). Germline values: CDR1 LNHDA, CDR2 SQIVND (reference sequence). V lost 7 bases to trimming and J lost 2 bases, with 18 bases between them. The CDR3 has 15 amino acids. CDR3 in amino acids: CASTPGFSAAYEQYF. CDR3 in DNA: TGTGCCAGTACCCCAGGGTTTTCGGCCGCCTACGAGCAGTACTTC.

The gene calls are TRBV19 and TRBJ2-2; D unresolved. V lost 5 bases and J 4 bases, leaving 14 bases between the germline ends. Germline CDR1 is LNHDA and CDR2 is SQIVND (reference sequence). The CDR3 runs to 15 residues. CDR3 region: CASSEWALLTGELFF. CDR3 coding DNA: TGTGCCAGTAGTGAATGGGCCCTCCTCACCGGGGAGCTGTTTTTT.

This chain connects TRBV9 to TRBJ1-1; 7 bases agree with TRBD1. Per the germline V gene, CDR1 is SGDLS and CDR2 is YYNGEE. The CDR3 length is 13 residues. The V and J ends lost 7 bases and 1 base, in that order; junction bases with no gene match: 4. The CDR3 loop is CASGGQPNTEAFF. The CDR3 region has the DNA TGTGCCAGCGGGGGACAGCCGAACACTGAAGCTTTCTTT. Full variable domain (remainder filled in from reference TRBV9 and TRBJ1-1): DSGVTQTPKHLITATGQRVTLRCSPRSGDLSVYWYQQSLDQGLQFLIQYYNGEERAKGNILERFSAQQFPDLHSELNLSSLELGDSALYFCASGGQPNTEAFFGQGTRLTVV.

The chain links TRBV4-2 to TRBJ2-7, with a weak D call TRBD2 (6 bases). V was cut by 4 bases and J by 2 bases, with 15 bases left in between. This CDR3 is built from 15 residues. The germline gives CDR1 LGHNA, CDR2 YNFKEQ. This chain's CDR3 is CASSPGGAPTYEQYF. The CDR3 nucleotides read TGTGCCAGCAGCCCCGGGGGAGCGCCTACCTACGAGCAGTACTTC.

The V call is TRBV6-5, the J call TRBJ2-7; 13 positions match TRBD2. CDR1 and CDR2 from the germline V gene are MNHEY and SVGAGI. The CDR3 has 14 residues. Trimming at V came to 5 bases and at J to 4 bases, leaving 2 bases not matched to a gene. The CDR3 spells CASSPGLAGYEQYF. CDR3 bases: TGTGCCAGCAGTCCGGGACTAGCGGGGTACGAGCAGTACTTC.

This clone has a handful of counts. This rearrangement joins TRBV4-1 to TRBJ1-4; the D is unclear. Germline V gene sequence: CDR1 MGHRA, CDR2 YSYEKL. CDR3 length: 16 residues. V gave up 0 bases and J gave up 8 bases, with 16 bases separating them. CDR3 coding DNA: TGCGCCAGCAGCCAAGATGAGGGCAGTGGTGGGGAAAAACTGTTTTTT. It translates to CASSQDEGSGGEKLFF.

This chain joins TRBV19 and TRBJ2-1; 11 nucleotides match TRBD2. CDR3 length: 17 residues. V gave up 8 bases and J gave up 1 base; unmatched junction bases: 10. The germline CDR1 and CDR2 sequences are LNHDA and SQIVND (reference sequence). CDR3 nucleotide sequence: TGTGCCAGTGGAAAAGTAAGGACTAGCGGGTCCTACAATGAGCAGTTCTTC. Protein sequence: CASGKVRTSGSYNEQFF.

The chain has TRBV7-9 and TRBJ2-5; 9 bases are shared with TRBD1. This CDR3 contains 14 residues. V was pared by 4 bases and J by 5 bases, with 5 bases of the junction left unmatched. The germline CDR1 and CDR2 sequences are SEHNR and FQNEAQ (reference sequence). CDR3 sequence reads: CASSWTGARETQYF. The CDR3 DNA reads TGTGCCAGCAGCTGGACAGGGGCCAGGGAGACCCAGTACTTC.

The V call is TRBV19, the J call TRBJ1-5, with 7 bases lining up with TRBD1. This CDR3 is built from 19 residues. Per the germline V gene, CDR1 is LNHDA and CDR2 is SQIVND (reference sequence). V shed 0 bases and J 3 bases; nucleotides not matched to a gene: 14. CDR3 loop: CASSIDLQGLATLNQPQHF. The DNA of the CDR3 is TGTGCCAGTAGTATAGATCTACAGGGGCTAGCAACCCTCAATCAGCCCCAGCATTTT.

The chain joins TRBV7-8 to TRBJ1-1, with D possibly being TRBD1 (5 bases). This CDR3 has 13 residues. V lost 6 bases and J lost 4, with 12 bases in between. Looked up from germline, CDR1 is SGHVS and CDR2 is FQNEAQ. The CDR3 bases are TGTGCCAGCAGACTAACAGGAGTCACTGAAGCTTTCTTT. Encoded protein: CASRLTGVTEAFF.

J is TRBJ1-4 and V is TRBV7-2; D is undetermined. Trimming took 6 bases from V and 4 from J, leaving 15 bases between them. The CDR3 runs to 15 residues. Germline CDR1 and CDR2: SGHTA and FQGNSA. The CDR3 DNA sequence: TGTGCCAGCAGGAAAGCGGGCAGCGGTAATGAAAAACTGTTTTTT. Amino acid sequence: CASRKAGSGNEKLFF.

J is TRBJ2-2 and V is TRBV9; a possible D gene is TRBD1 (5 bases). V gave up 3 bases and J gave up 2 bases, with 8 bases separating them. The CDR3 is 14 residues long. Germline CDR1 and CDR2: SGDLS and YYNGEE. The CDR3 DNA sequence: TGTGCCAGCAGCGGCGGACACAACACCGGGGAGCTGTTTTTT. It is translated as CASSGGHNTGELFF.

This sequence joins TRBV4-3 and TRBJ2-7; 7 bases are shared with TRBD1. This CDR3 contains 14 residues. V shed 3 bases and J 4 bases; nucleotides not matched to a gene: 6. Germline V gene data show CDR1 as LGHNA and CDR2 as YSLEER. The CDR3 DNA is TGCGCCAGCAGCCAGCTAGACAGGGTATACGAGCAGTACTTC. Its protein product is CASSQLDRVYEQYF.

The table lists this clone with a few counts. V is TRBV30 and J is TRBJ1-2; possibly TRBD1 for D (6 bases). Trimming left V 0 bases short and J 7 bases short, with 9 bases between. The CDR3 is 12 residues long. In germline, CDR1 is GTSNPN, CDR2 SVGIG (reference sequence). The DNA for the CDR3 is TGTGCCTGGAGTGTGAGGGGGGGTGGCTACACCTTC. It specifies CAWSVRGGGYTF.

This clone appeared a single time. V and J are TRBV30 and TRBJ1-2, with D unclear. Trimming took off 4 bases at V and 8 bases at J, with 20 bases between the two ends. The CDR3 length is 14 residues. CDR1 GTSNPN and CDR2 SVGIG come from the germline V gene (reference sequence). CDR3 bases: TGTGCCTGGACAAAAGCGGGCAGGACGTGGGGCTACACCTTC. Translated: CAWTKAGRTWGYTF.

The genes are TRBV4-2 and TRBJ1-2; 9 bases are shared with TRBD1. This CDR3 is 16 amino acids long. In germline, CDR1 is LGHNA, CDR2 YNFKEQ. The V and J ends lost 4 bases and 3 bases, in that order; junction bases with no gene match: 9. CDR3 region: CASSLTGQGMDYGYTF. The CDR3 region has the DNA TGTGCCAGCAGCCTAACGGGACAGGGTATGGACTATGGCTACACCTTC.

This chain joins TRBV27 and TRBJ2-5, with TRBD2 as a possible D gene (6 bases). Near its end, the DNA agrees better with TRBJ2-7, so the J call may be wrong. This CDR3 contains 13 residues. Germline V lookup: CDR1 MNHEY, CDR2 SMNVEV (reference sequence). The CDR3 sequence: CASSFGGSYEQYF. The CDR3 DNA sequence: TGTGCCAGCAGTTTCGGGGGATCCTACGAGCAGTACTTC.

The chain is built from TRBV7-9 and TRBJ2-5, with TRBD1 matching 8 bases. Germline trimming cut 0 bases from V and 3 bases from J; bases unmatched to any gene: 3. Per germline, CDR1 SEHNR and CDR2 FQNEAQ (reference sequence). The CDR3 covers 15 residues. In DNA form, the CDR3 reads TGTGCCAGCAGCTTAGCTAGGACAGGGAAAGAGACCCAGTACTTC. Protein sequence: CASSLARTGKETQYF.

The chain couples TRBV2 to TRBJ2-2; weak D call: TRBD2 (6 bases). The CDR3 consists of 16 residues. Per germline, CDR1 SNHLY and CDR2 FYNNEI. Trimming took off 2 bases at V and 0 bases at J, with 10 bases between the two ends. The CDR3 sequence is CASSEPGLTNTGELFF. The CDR3 nucleotides are TGTGCCAGCAGTGAACCGGGACTGACGAACACCGGGGAGCTGTTTTTT.

This clone occurred a few times. The chain carries TRBV4-3 and TRBJ2-5; 9 bases map to TRBD2. Germline values: CDR1 LGHNA, CDR2 YSLEER. J was trimmed by 5 bases and V by 0 bases; bases with no gene match: 10. The CDR3 sequence is 17 residues long. CDR3 sequence reads: CASSQEHSAGGRETQYF. CDR3 nucleotide sequence: TGCGCCAGCAGCCAAGAACATTCGGCGGGGGGGAGGGAGACCCAGTACTTC.

The V gene is TRBV19, the J gene TRBJ2-2; possible D gene TRBD1, 5 bases. V was clipped by 7 bases and J by 7 bases, with 13 bases between them. The CDR3 extends over 13 amino acids. Per germline, CDR1 LNHDA and CDR2 SQIVND (reference sequence). CDR3 coding DNA: TGTGCCAGTACAAAGGGGCTTGACGGGGAGCTGTTTTTT. Its translation: CASTKGLDGELFF.

In its sample, this clone was seen once. This chain uses TRBV13 with TRBJ1-1; no definite D call. Trimming cost V 6 bases and J 2 bases, with 7 bases left between them. The germline CDR1 and CDR2 sequences are PRHDT and FYEKMQ (reference sequence). The CDR3 totals 12 residues. The CDR3 region is CASSPINTEAFF. In nucleotides, the CDR3 is TGTGCCAGCAGTCCTATAAACACTGAAGCTTTCTTT.

The chain combines TRBV27 with TRBJ1-5; tentatively, D is TRBD1 (6 bases). Germline V gives CDR1 MNHEY, CDR2 SMNVEV (reference sequence). This CDR3 comprises 14 residues. Trimming took off 3 bases at V and 6 bases at J, with 12 bases between the two ends. This CDR3 reads CASSFGGAVQPQHF. The CDR3 DNA is TGTGCCAGCAGTTTTGGGGGCGCGGTTCAGCCCCAGCATTTT.